Below, 17 T cell receptor beta chains from the same sample are listed, as sequenced in a study of T cells in Graves' hyperthyroidism and ophthalmopathy. Amplified regions were TCR beta CDR3 sequences from RNA transcripts. When the TCR CDR3 underwent first-round RT-PCR, the HTBI primer set was used. TCRdb reprocessed the multiplex PCR reads with MiXCR, giving one entry per CDR3 protein. Among 280,000 or so distinct CDR3 sequences listed, less than 30% were seen once. The sequencing input was blood. These receptors were obtained from a man in his forties or fifties with Graves' hyperthyroidism that later progressed to Graves' ophthalmopathy.

In its sample, this clonotype was seen many times. The J gene is TRBJ1-5, the V gene TRBV28, with a tentative D call TRBD1 (5 bases). CDR1 and CDR2 (germline): MDHEN, SYDVKM. The CDR3 loop spans 13 amino acids. Trimming shortened V by 5 bases and J by 9 bases, and 14 bases separated the two germline ends. CDR3 nucleotides: TGTGCCAGCAGTCGGACATCCCATGGGCCCCAGCATTTT. This codes for CASSRTSHGPQHF.

This clonotype was counted many times. CDR3 residues: CSVGSSGNSYEQYF. The CDR3 DNA is TGCAGCGTAGGCTCTAGCGGTAACTCCTACGAGCAGTACTTC. V is TRBV29-1 and J is TRBJ2-7; 7 nucleotides agree with TRBD2. Trimming removed 6 bases from V and 0 bases from J; junction bases left unmatched: 8. The CDR3 is made up of 14 amino acids. Germline V lookup: CDR1 SQVTM, CDR2 ANQGSEA.

This rearrangement joins TRBV12-3 or TRBV12-4 to TRBJ1-2; D is uncertain. V lost 2 bases to trimming and J lost 6 bases, with 10 bases between them. This CDR3 contains 13 residues. The CDR3 spells CASSLMPQHGYTF. As DNA, the CDR3 is TGTGCCAGCAGTTTAATGCCTCAGCATGGCTACACCTTC.

The chain joins TRBV12-3 or TRBV12-4 to TRBJ1-1; D not resolved. The V end lost 5 bases, the J end lost 0 bases, and 13 bases lay between the germline ends. The CDR3 length is 15 residues. The CDR3 loop is CASSLGGILNTEAFF. Written as DNA, the CDR3 is TGTGCCAGCAGTCTGGGCGGAATCTTGAACACTGAAGCTTTCTTT.

The table lists this clonotype with many counts. V usage is TRBV29-1 and J usage is TRBJ1-2; the D is unclear. V lost 1 base to trimming and J lost 7 bases, with 10 bases between them. In germline, CDR1 is SQVTM, CDR2 ANQGSEA. The CDR3 sequence is 12 residues long. In nucleotides, the CDR3 is TGCAGCGTTGAAGTTTGGAGGGTTGGCTACACCTTC. Translation: CSVEVWRVGYTF.

This clonotype was recorded many times. One base away lies a much larger clone, so this may be a sequencing read error. The V gene is TRBV20-1, the J gene TRBJ2-5; TRBD2 matches 7 bases. The CDR3 runs 13 residues. Trimming cost V 1 base and J 3 bases; bases outside gene matches: 2. CDR1 is DFQATT, CDR2 SNEGSKA, per germline (reference sequence). The chain's CDR3 is CSARGRGEETQYF. The CDR3 coding sequence is TGCAGTGCTAGAGGACGGGGGGAAGAGACCCAGTACTTC.

This clonotype has a count of ten or more. This may come from a read error, since a much larger clone is one base off. This chain connects TRBV7-3 to TRBJ1-2; 7 nucleotides line up with TRBD1. CDR3 length equals 14 residues. Germline CDR1 reads SGHTA; CDR2 reads FQGTGA. In DNA form, the CDR3 reads TGTGCCAGCAGCTTAACAGGGGGCTCGGATGGCTGCACCTTC. Protein sequence: CASSLTGGSDGCTF. Full variable domain (outside the CDR3, taken from reference TRBV7-3 and TRBJ1-2): GAGVSQTPSNKVTEKGKYVELRCDPISGHTALYWYRQSLGQGPEFLIYFQGTGAADDSGLPNDRFFAVRPEGSVSTLKIQRTERGDSAVYLCASSLTGGSDGCTFGSGTRLTVV.

This clonotype was counted many times. V usage is TRBV19 and J usage is TRBJ2-7; possibly TRBD1 for D (6 bases). V gave up 1 base and J gave up 5 bases, with 12 bases separating them. CDR1 and CDR2 from the germline V gene are LNHDA and SQIVND (reference sequence). CDR3 length: 14 amino acids. The CDR3 spells CASSIGGRGHEQYF. The DNA for the CDR3 is TGTGCCAGTAGTATAGGGGGCAGGGGCCACGAGCAGTACTTC.

This clonotype has at least ten counts. The chain uses TRBV12-5 and TRBJ2-2, with D unresolved. V dropped 6 bases and J dropped 11 bases, with 19 bases sitting between them. Germline V gene sequence: CDR1 LGHNT, CDR2 FRNRAP. This CDR3 has 14 residues. In DNA, the CDR3 is TGTGCTAGTGGCCGCAACACCACACCGGCCGAGCTGTTTTTT. Its translation is CASGRNTTPAELFF. Full variable domain (rest looked up from reference TRBV12-5 and TRBJ2-2): DARVTQTPRHKVTEMGQEVTMRCQPILGHNTVFWYRQTMMQGLELLAYFRNRAPLDDSGMPKDRFSAEMPDATLATLKIQPSEPRDSAVYFCASGRNTTPAELFFGEGSRLTVL.

J is TRBJ1-2 and V is TRBV6-1; TRBD1 aligns across 7 bases. J was trimmed by 4 bases and V by 6 bases; bases with no gene match: 11. This CDR3 comprises 15 residues. Per the germline V gene, CDR1 is MNHNS and CDR2 is SASEGT. CDR3 nucleotide sequence: TGTGCCAGCAGACGCCGGGACAGCCTACTCTATGGCTACACCTTC. Residues: CASRRRDSLLYGYTF.

The V and J genes are TRBV28 and TRBJ2-7; D gene unclear. Germline CDR1 MDHEN, CDR2 SYDVKM. The CDR3 extends over 13 amino acids. V lost 3 bases, J lost 2 bases, and 8 bases lay in between. The CDR3 reads CASSLKEAYEQYF. CDR3 nucleotide sequence: TGTGCCAGCAGTTTGAAGGAAGCCTACGAGCAGTACTTC.

V usage is TRBV5-1 and J usage is TRBJ2-7; weak D call: TRBD1 (6 bases). This CDR3 spans 15 amino acids. The germline V gene encodes CDR1 SGHRS and CDR2 YFSETQ. V shed 0 bases and J shed 6 bases, with 16 bases lying between them. The CDR3: CASSLEQGVTVEQYF. CDR3 nucleotides: TGCGCCAGCAGCTTGGAACAGGGTGTGACGGTCGAGCAGTACTTC.

This clonotype occurred many times. The chain employs TRBV7-2 and TRBJ2-5, with D tentatively TRBD2 (5 bases). The V gene's germline CDR1 is SGHTA and CDR2 FQGNSA. With 1 base removed from V and 2 bases from J, the gap between germline ends came to 11 bases. The CDR3 covers 15 residues. CDR3 residues: CASSLGQTNQETQYF. In nucleotides, the CDR3 is TGTGCCAGCAGCTTAGGCCAGACTAATCAAGAGACCCAGTACTTC.

This clonotype was detected ten times or more. J is TRBJ1-3 and V is TRBV2; 8 nucleotides align to TRBD1. This CDR3 comprises 16 residues. Per germline, CDR1 SNHLY and CDR2 FYNNEI. The V segment lost 8 bases and the J segment 0 bases; nucleotides outside the gene matches: 9. The CDR3 is CASSRGPQHSGNTIYF. The CDR3 nucleotides are TGTGCCAGCTCCAGGGGGCCACAGCACTCTGGAAACACCATATATTTT.

This clonotype was seen at least ten times. V gene TRBV20-1 combines with J gene TRBJ1-1; D possibly corresponds to TRBD1 (5 bases). The CDR3 is made up of 17 amino acids. V was clipped by 6 bases and J by 1 base, with 24 bases between them. Germline-derived CDR1 and CDR2 are DFQATT and SNEGSKA (reference sequence). CDR3 loop: CSAGDARRRQSNTEAFF. The CDR3 coding sequence is TGCAGTGCCGGAGACGCTCGTCGGAGACAGTCGAACACTGAAGCTTTCTTT.

The CDR3 is CASSDGTRKETQYF. CDR3 DNA: TGTGCCAGCAGTGACGGGACTAGAAAAGAGACCCAGTACTTC. V gene TRBV6-1 combines with J gene TRBJ2-5; TRBD2 aligns across 8 bases. Germline V gene data show CDR1 as MNHNS and CDR2 as SASEGT. CDR3 length equals 14 residues. V shed 3 bases, J shed 3 bases, and the junction held 3 bases outside the gene matches.

V usage is TRBV6-2 or TRBV6-3 and J usage is TRBJ1-5; 8 bases map to TRBD1. Germline CDR1 is MNHEY and CDR2 is SVGEGT. There are 15 residues in the CDR3. Trimming took 6 bases from V and 7 from J; bases not matched to a gene: 11. This CDR3 is CASRLTGGGGQPQHF. The DNA of the CDR3 is TGTGCCAGCAGGCTAACAGGGGGTGGAGGACAGCCCCAGCATTTT.